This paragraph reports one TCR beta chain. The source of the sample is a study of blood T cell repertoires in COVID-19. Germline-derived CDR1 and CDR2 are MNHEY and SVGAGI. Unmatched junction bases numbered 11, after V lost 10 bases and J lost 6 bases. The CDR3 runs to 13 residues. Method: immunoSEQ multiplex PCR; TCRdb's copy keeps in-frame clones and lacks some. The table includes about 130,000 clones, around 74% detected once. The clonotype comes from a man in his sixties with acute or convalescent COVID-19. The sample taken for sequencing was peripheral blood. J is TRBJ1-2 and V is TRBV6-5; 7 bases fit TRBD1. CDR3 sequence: CAIRMTTGDGYTF. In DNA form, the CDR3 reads TGTGCCATCAGGATGACTACAGGGGATGGCTACACCTTC.